This T cell receptor beta chain was retrieved from a study of control samples from healthy donors and cancer patients. The CDR3 totals 14 residues. After removal of 4 bases from V and 2 bases from J, the junction contained 3 bases not matched to a gene. Looked up from germline, CDR1 is ENHRY and CDR2 is SYGVKD. Repertoires were generated with immunoSEQ multiplex PCR, while TCRdb's copy carries only in-frame clones and drops some. The table has about 170,000 clones, more than 85% seen once. The clonotype was recovered from a woman between 40 and 55 years old in good health. The sequenced sample was blood. The chain combines TRBV10-3 with TRBJ1-1; 8 bases match TRBD1. The CDR3 DNA reads TGTGCCATCAGTGTCGACAGGGGAAACACTGAAGCTTTCTTT. It codes for CAISVDRGNTEAFF.